Here is one T cell receptor gamma chain with its context. Antigen unknown. The sample is drawn from a study of Vδ1+ human thymocytes. Germline V CDR1 and CDR2: GITISATS, ISYDGTV (reference sequence). Trimming removed 0 bases from V and 9 bases from J; junction bases left unmatched: 5. The CDR3 loop spans 12 amino acids. Extracted RNA was reverse transcribed into cDNA. The CDR3 regions were amplified by multiplex PCR from V-gene primers to a constant-region primer. TCRdb re-called the multiplex PCR reads with CATT. The table records about 36,000 gamma-chain clones, just over 20% of them present only once. General study findings and limits: Thymic TRG and TRD repertoires appeared highly polyclonal.

The sequencing sample was made of Vdelta1+ gamma-delta thymocytes from the thymus. Subset defined: FACS-sorted CD3+ TCRalphabeta- TCRVdelta1+ TCRVdelta2- thymocytes. The receptor was isolated from a girl under three years old who had congenital heart surgery. J is TRGJ1 or TRGJ2 and V is TRGV9. The DNA for the CDR3 is TGTGCCTTGTGGGAGGTGGAGGGTAAGAAACTCTTT. As protein: CALWEVEGKKLF.